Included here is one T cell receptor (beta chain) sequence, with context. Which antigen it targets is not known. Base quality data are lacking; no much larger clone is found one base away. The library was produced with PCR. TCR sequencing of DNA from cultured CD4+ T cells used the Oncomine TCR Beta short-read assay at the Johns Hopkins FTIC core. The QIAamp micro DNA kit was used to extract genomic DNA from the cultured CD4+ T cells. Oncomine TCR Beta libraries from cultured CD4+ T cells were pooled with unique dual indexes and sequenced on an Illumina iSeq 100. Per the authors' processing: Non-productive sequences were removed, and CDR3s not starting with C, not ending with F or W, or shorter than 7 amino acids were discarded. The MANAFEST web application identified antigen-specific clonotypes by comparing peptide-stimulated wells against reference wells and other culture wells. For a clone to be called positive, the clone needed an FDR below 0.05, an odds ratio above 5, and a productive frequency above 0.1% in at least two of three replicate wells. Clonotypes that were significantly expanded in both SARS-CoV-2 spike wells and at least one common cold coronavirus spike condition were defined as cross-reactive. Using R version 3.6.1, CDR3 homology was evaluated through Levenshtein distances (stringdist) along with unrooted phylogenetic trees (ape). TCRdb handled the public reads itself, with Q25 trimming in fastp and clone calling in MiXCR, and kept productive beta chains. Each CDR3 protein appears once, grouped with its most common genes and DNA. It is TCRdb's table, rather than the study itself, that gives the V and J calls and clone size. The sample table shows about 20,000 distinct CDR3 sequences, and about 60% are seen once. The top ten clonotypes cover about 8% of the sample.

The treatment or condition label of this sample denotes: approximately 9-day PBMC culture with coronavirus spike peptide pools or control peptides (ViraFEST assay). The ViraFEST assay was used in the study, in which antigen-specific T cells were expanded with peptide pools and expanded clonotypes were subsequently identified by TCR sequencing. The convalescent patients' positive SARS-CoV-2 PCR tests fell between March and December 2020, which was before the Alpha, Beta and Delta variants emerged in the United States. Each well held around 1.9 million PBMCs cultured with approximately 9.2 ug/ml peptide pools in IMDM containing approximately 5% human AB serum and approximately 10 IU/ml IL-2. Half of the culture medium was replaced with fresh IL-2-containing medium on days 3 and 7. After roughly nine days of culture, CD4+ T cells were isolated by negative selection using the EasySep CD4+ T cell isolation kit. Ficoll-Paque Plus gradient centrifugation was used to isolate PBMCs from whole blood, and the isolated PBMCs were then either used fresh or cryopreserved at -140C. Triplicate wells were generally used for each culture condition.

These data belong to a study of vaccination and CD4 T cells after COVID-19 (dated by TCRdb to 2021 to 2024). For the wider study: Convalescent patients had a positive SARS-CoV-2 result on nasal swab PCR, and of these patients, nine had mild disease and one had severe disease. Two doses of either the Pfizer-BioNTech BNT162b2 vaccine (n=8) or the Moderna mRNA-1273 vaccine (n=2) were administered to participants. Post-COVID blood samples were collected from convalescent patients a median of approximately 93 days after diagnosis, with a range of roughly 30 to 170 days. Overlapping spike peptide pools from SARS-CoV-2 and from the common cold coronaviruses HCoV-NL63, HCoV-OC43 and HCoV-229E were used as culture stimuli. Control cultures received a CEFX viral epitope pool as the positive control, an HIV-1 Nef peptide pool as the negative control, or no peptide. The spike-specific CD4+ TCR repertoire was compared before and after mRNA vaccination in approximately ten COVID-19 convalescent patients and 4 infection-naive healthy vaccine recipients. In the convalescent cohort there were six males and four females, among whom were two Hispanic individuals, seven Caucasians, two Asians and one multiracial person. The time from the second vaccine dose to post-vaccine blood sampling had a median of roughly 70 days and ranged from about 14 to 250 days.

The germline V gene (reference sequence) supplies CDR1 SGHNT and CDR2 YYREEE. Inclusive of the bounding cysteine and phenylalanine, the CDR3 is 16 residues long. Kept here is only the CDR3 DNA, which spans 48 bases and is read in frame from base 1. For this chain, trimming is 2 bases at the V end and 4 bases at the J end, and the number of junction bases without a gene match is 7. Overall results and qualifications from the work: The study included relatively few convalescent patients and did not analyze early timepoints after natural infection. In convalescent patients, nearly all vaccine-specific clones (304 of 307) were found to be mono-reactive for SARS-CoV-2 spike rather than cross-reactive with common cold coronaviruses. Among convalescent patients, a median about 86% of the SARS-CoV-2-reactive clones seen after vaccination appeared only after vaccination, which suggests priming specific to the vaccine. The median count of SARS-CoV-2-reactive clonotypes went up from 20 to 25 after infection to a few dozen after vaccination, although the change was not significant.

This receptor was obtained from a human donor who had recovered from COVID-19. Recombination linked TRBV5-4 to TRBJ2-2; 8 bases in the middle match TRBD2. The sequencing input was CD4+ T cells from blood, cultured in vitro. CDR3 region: CASSLGLAAGTGELFF. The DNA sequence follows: TGTGCCAGCAGCTTAGGACTAGCCGCTGGCACCGGGGAGCTGTTTTTT.